This T cell receptor beta chain was identified in a study of T cell repertoires in cytomegalovirus infection (dated by TCRdb to about 2019). A note on the overall study: Because public TCR beta signatures pointed to carriage of CMV infection together with the matching HLA type, the HLA type of each donor mattered for the analysis. Results the study describes overall, beyond this receptor: The ex vivo response was dominated by HLA-C-restricted CMV-specific TCR beta clonotypes, which also provided the single most frequent clonotype in two of eight donors. Cumulative frequency of public TCR beta family members discriminated carriers of CMV infection plus the relevant HLA type in this cohort and an independent 352-donor cohort.

A distance of 19 bases separates the germline ends of V and J, which lose 6 bases and 1 base respectively. Taken from cysteine to phenylalanine, the CDR3 has 16 residues. Left in the record is the CDR3 DNA by itself, 48 bases read in frame from the first base. Sequences SGHRS (CDR1) and YFSETQ (CDR2) are obtained from the germline V gene. The sequencing machine was an Illumina HiSeq 1500. TCRdb trimmed public reads at Q25 via fastp, called clones via MiXCR and kept in-frame beta chains. Records with the same CDR3 protein are collapsed into one entry carrying the most frequent genes and DNA. The sample table holds 400,000 or so distinct CDR3 sequences, of which 31% were seen once. Roughly 15% of the sample is taken by the ten largest. About this clonotype: Its antigen is unknown. No clone much larger than this one lies a single base away; base qualities are absent.

Here the chain combines TRBV5-1 and TRBJ1-1; the D segment cannot be called with confidence. Sequencing input: PBMCs. The sequence came from a human donor in good health (CMV status not recorded). Some clones in this sample may be carry-over from other donors' samples. The CDR3 sequence is CASTISGQTSNTEAFF. The DNA reads TGCGCCAGCACCATCTCCGGGCAGACCTCGAACACTGAAGCTTTCTTT.